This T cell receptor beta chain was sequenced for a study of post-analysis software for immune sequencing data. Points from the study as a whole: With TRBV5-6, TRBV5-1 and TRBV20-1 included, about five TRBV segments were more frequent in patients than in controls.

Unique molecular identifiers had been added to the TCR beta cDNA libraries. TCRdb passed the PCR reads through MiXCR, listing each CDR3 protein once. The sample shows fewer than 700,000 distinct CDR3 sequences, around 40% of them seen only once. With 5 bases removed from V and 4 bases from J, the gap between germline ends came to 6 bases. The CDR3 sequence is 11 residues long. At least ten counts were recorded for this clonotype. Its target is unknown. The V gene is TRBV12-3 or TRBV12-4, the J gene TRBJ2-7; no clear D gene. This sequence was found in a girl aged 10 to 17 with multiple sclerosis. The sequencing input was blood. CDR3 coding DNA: TGTGCCAGCAGTCCCCGGTACGAGCAGTACTTC. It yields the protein CASSPRYEQYF.